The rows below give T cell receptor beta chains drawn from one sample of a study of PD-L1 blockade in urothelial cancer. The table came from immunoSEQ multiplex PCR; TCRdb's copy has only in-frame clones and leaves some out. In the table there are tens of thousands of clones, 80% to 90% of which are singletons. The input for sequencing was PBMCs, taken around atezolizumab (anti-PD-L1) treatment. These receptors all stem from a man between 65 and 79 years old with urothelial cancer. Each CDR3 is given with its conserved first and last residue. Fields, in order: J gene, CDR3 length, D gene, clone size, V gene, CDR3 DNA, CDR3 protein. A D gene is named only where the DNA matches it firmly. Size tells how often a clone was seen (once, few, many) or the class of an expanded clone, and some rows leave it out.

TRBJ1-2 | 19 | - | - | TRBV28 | TGTGCCAGCAGTTCCCTGGGGGGGGATAAAAGGGTTCAAAACTATGGCTACACCTTC | CASSSLGGDKRVQNYGYTF
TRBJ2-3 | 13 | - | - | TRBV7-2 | TGTGCCAGCAGCTCCCTCACAGCAGATACGCAGTATTTT | CASSSLTADTQYF
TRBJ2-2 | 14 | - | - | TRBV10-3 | TGTGCCATCAGTGAGGGACTCAACACCGGGGAGCTGTTTTTT | CAISEGLNTGELFF
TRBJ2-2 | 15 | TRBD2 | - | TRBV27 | TGTGCCAGCAGCGAGCGGGAGTACGGCACCGGGGAGCTGTTTTTT | CASSEREYGTGELFF
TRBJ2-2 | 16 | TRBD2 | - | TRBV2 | TGTGCCAGGGAGACCGGGACTAGCGGGACCACCGGGGAGCTGTTTTTT | CARETGTSGTTGELFF
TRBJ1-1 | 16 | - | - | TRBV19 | TGTGCCAGTAGTCCTCGTAGACAGGACCTGAACACTGAAGCTTTCTTT | CASSPRRQDLNTEAFF
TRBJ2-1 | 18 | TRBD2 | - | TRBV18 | TGTGCCAGCTCACCATTGGGACTAGCGGGAGGGTTCAACAATGAGCAGTTCTTC | CASSPLGLAGGFNNEQFF
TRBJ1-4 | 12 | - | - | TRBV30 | TGTGCCGTTCAGGCCAGGGAAGAAAAACTGTTTTTT | CAVQAREEKLFF
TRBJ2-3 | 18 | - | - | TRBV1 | TGCACCAGCAGCCAAGGGAACTCGGATTCGGCGGGAAAGGATACGCAGTATTTT | CTSSQGNSDSAGKDTQYF
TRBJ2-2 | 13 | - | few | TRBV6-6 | TGTGCCAGCAGTTCACAGGGATCCGGGGAGCTGTTTTTT | CASSSQGSGELFF
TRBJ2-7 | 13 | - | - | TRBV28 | TGTGCCAGCAGTCCCTCCCCCCCCTACGAGCAGTACTTC | CASSPSPPYEQYF
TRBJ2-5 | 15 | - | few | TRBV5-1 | TGCGCCAGCAGCTTGGTAGGGGACAAACAAGAGACCCAGTACTTC | CASSLVGDKQETQYF
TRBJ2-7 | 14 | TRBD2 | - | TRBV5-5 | TGTGCCAGCAGTGGCGCGGGAGGGCCCTACGAGCAGTACTTC | CASSGAGGPYEQYF
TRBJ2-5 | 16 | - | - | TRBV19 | TGTGCCAGTAGTATAGGAACGGGATCCAGACAAGAGACCCAGTACTTC | CASSIGTGSRQETQYF
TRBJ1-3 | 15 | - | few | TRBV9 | TGTGCCAGCAGCGTAAGAGGGGGATCTGGAAACACCATATATTTT | CASSVRGGSGNTIYF
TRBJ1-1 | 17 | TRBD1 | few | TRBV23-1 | TGCGCCAGCAGACTCAGGCCCCAGGACAGGGGGAACACTGAAGCTTTCTTT | CASRLRPQDRGNTEAFF
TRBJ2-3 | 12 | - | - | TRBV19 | TGTGCCAGTAGCTCCATCAGAGATACGCAGTATTTT | CASSSIRDTQYF
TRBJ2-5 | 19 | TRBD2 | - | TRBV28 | TGTGCCAGCAGTTTATGGGGGAGAATGGGACTAGCGGGGACAGAGACCCAGTACTTC | CASSLWGRMGLAGTETQYF
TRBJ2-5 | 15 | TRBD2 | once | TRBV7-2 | TGTGCCAGCAGCCGGTATAGCGGGAGCCTCGAGACCCAGTACTTC | CASSRYSGSLETQYF
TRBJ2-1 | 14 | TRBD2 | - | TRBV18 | TGTGCCAGCTCAGGGACTAGCATCCCCAATGAGCAGTTCTTC | CASSGTSIPNEQFF
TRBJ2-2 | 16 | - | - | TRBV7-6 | TGTGCCAGCAGCCCGACACTAGGCTCGAACACCGGGGAGCTGTTTTTT | CASSPTLGSNTGELFF
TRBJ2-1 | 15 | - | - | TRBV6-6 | TGTGCCAGCAGTCGCGCGGAGGGCTCCTACAATGAGCAGTTCTTC | CASSRAEGSYNEQFF
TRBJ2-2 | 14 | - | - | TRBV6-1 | TGTGCCAGCAGTCTCGCCGGGAAGACCGGGGAGCTGTTTTTT | CASSLAGKTGELFF
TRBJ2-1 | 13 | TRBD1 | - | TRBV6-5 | TGTGCCAGCAGCAGGGCAGGGGGCCATGAGCAGTTCTTC | CASSRAGGHEQFF
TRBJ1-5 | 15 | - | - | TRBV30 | TGTGCCTGGAGTGCCGGAGGTATAGGTAATCAGCCCCAGCATTTT | CAWSAGGIGNQPQHF
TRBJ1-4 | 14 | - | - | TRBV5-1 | TGCGCCAGCAGCTTGGGGTCAGGAAACGAAAAACTGTTTTTT | CASSLGSGNEKLFF
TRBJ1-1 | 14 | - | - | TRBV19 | TGTGCCAGTATCGGGCAGGGAATGAACACTGAAGCTTTCTTT | CASIGQGMNTEAFF
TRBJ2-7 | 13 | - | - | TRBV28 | TGTGCCAGCAGTCCCCCCTCTAGGAACGAGCAGTACTTC | CASSPPSRNEQYF
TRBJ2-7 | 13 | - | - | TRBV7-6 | TGTGCCAGCAGCTTAGCGGGGGCTAGCGGGCAGTACTTC | CASSLAGASGQYF
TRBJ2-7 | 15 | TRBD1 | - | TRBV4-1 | TGCGCCAGCAGCCAGTCAACTTCGGACAGGGGCGAGCAGTACTTC | CASSQSTSDRGEQYF
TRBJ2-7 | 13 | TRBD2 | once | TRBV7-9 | TGTGCCAGCAGCTTTTCCTTAGCGGGGGAGCAGTACTTC | CASSFSLAGEQYF
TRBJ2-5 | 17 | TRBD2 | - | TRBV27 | TGTGCCAGCAGTCCGCTAGGACTAGCGGGAGAAAGAGAGACCCAGTACTTC | CASSPLGLAGERETQYF
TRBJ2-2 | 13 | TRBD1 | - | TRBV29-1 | TGCAGCGCGGGGGGACAGGGGGCCGGGGAGCTGTTTTTT | CSAGGQGAGELFF
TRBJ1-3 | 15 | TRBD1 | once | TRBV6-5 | TGTGCCAGCAGAAGGACAGGGGAAGCTGGAAACACCATATATTTT | CASRRTGEAGNTIYF
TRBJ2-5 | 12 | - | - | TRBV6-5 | TGTGCCAGCAGTCACGGAGTGGAGACCCAGTACTTC | CASSHGVETQYF
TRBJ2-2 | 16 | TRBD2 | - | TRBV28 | TGTGCCAGCCAGGGACTAGCGGGACCGAGCACCGGGGAGCTGTTTTTT | CASQGLAGPSTGELFF
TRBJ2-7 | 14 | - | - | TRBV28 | TGTGCCAGCAGTTTACTTACAGGAACCTACGAGCAGTACTTC | CASSLLTGTYEQYF
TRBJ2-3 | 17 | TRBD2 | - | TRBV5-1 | TGCGCCAGCAACAGGGGAACTAGCGGGAGTTCGGGAGATACGCAGTATTTT | CASNRGTSGSSGDTQYF
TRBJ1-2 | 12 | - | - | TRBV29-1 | TGCAGCGTTGAAGGACTGGGCTATGGCTACACCTTC | CSVEGLGYGYTF
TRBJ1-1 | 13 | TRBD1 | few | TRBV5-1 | TGCGCCAGCAGCACGGACAGGGAGACTGAAGCTTTCTTT | CASSTDRETEAFF
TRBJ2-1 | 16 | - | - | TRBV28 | TGTGCCAGCAGTTCCCCGTCCCCCTCGGTTTACAATGAGCAGTTCTTC | CASSSPSPSVYNEQFF
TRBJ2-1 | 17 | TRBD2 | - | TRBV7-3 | TGTGCCAGCAGCTTAACGACGACTAGCGGGAGCCTCAATGAGCAGTTCTTC | CASSLTTTSGSLNEQFF
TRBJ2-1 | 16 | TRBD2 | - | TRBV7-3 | TGTGCCAGCAGCTCCAACCCGGGACTAGCATACAATGAGCAGTTCTTC | CASSSNPGLAYNEQFF
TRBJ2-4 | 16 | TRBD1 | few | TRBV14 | TGTGCCAGCAGCCCACGACAGGGATTCGCCAAAAACATTCAGTACTTC | CASSPRQGFAKNIQYF
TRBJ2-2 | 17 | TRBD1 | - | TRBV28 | TGTGCCAGCAGTTTATGGCCGGGACAGGAGAACACCGGGGAGCTGTTTTTT | CASSLWPGQENTGELFF
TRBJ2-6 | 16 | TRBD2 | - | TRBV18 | TGTGCCAGCTCACCCCCGGGAGGCGGGGGGGCCAACGTCCTGACTTTC | CASSPPGGGGANVLTF
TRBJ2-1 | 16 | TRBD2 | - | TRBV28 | TGTGCCAGCAGTTTTGGTCGCGGGAGGGCCTTCAATGAGCAGTTCTTC | CASSFGRGRAFNEQFF
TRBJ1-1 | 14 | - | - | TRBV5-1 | TGCGCCAGCAGCCCTTTGGGAGGGAGCACTGAAGCTTTCTTT | CASSPLGGSTEAFF